This T cell receptor (beta chain) appears in the sequencing data of a study of monozygotic twins with inflammatory bowel disease (dated 2019 in TCRdb). The study in broad terms: The complete study included 30 or so monozygotic twin pairs: 19 IBD-discordant Danish pairs and nine German pairs, of which four were IBD-concordant and five were IBD-discordant. Each individual had, on average, about 151 000 unique TCRalpha sequences and 181 000 unique TCRbeta sequences available for analysis. Disease-associated traits were sought mainly through comparisons between IBD patients and their genetically identical healthy co-twins within discordant pairs. Study-level results and caveats: IBD patients had lower TCRbeta repertoire diversity, measured by the inverse Simpson index, than their healthy co-twins. The analysis was unable to tell different T cell subtypes apart. Repertoire similarity did not differ between concordant and discordant twins, which could be due to limited statistical power. Differing immunosuppressive treatments among patients may have added background noise and inter-individual variability to the repertoires. No single strong signal or clonotype linked to IBD turned up in the results, so the idea that one exists was not supported. Compared with healthy twins, IBD patients shared fewer clonotypes with other individuals, and the difference was most pronounced in patients with signs of disease activity.

The library came from 5' RACE. The input for every TCR library was around 4,000 ng of total RNA. cDNA was synthesized with SMARTScribe reverse transcriptase in eight separate reactions per sample. During cDNA synthesis, template switching introduced unique molecular identifiers that contained a 6-nucleotide sample barcode. Two nested PCRs of roughly 15 and 9 cycles amplified the TCRalpha and TCRbeta cDNA, and bead purification followed each PCR. Before amplification, cDNA was treated with uracil DNA-glycosylase and purified using the QIAquick PCR purification kit. The second PCR added Illumina TruSeq-compatible adapters along with sample-specific barcodes. TapeStation and Qubit were used to check library quality and concentration, and 5 to 5.5 ng of each library was pooled. The pooled libraries were sequenced with 2 x 100 bp reads and custom sequencing primers on an Illumina HiSeq2500 single-index Rapid Run. As for the authors' bioinformatics: PCR and sequencing errors were corrected by UMI-based consensus assembly using MiGEC version 1.2.6. MiXCR version 2.1.1 was used to carry out V(D)J alignment, clonotype assembly and CDR3 extraction. To normalise gene usage, clonotype sharing and MAIT/NKT TCR abundance, the analysis used the top 1000, 10 000 and 20 000 clonotypes per sample. Diversity was computed as the inverse Simpson index with the vegan R package after downsampling to 27 000 UMIs. Paired Mann-Whitney U tests were applied to discordant twin pairs, and Benjamini-Hochberg correction was used for multiple testing. TCRdb reanalyzed the reads, keeping one entry per CDR3 protein sequence and omitting DNA. It is TCRdb's table, rather than the study itself, that gives the V and J calls and clone size. The table held for this sample gives 85,000 to 110,000 distinct CDR3 sequences. Roughly 1.8% of the sample lies in the top ten.

As for this clonotype: No cognate antigen has been identified for it.

In the germline V gene, CDR1 corresponds to MGHDK and CDR2 to SYGVNS. The CDR3 has 14 amino acids, counting the end cysteine and phenylalanine. No DNA is recorded. A roughly 2.7 ml peripheral blood sample was drawn into PAXgene tubes per donor and stored at -80°C. Without T cell sorting, total RNA was isolated from whole blood using the PAXgene blood miRNA kit on an automated QIAcube. Peripheral blood from monozygotic twin pairs who were concordant or discordant for inflammatory bowel disease underwent deep TCRalpha and TCRbeta repertoire profiling using unique molecular barcoding. For every twin pair, smoking habits were documented, and each individual was categorised as a current, former or never smoker.

Here the chain combines TRBV25-1 and TRBJ2-1; checking the TCRdb D call of TRBD2 is not possible without DNA. Specimen: blood. The source of this sequence is a human donor with ulcerative colitis or Crohn's disease, or a healthy co-twin of an affected twin (not recorded which). CDR3 reads: CASSVAAGANEQFF.